Shown below are 24 T cell receptor beta chains from a single sample sequenced in a study of blood T cell repertoires in COVID-19 (dated by TCRdb to the early 2020s). Library preparation was by the immunoSEQ multiplex PCR assay. TCRdb re-hosts the immuneACCESS table, in-frame sequences only. Its copies lack some clones; in the studies checked, an unresolved V gene accounts for under half of them, and the cause for the rest is not known. Across this sample there are some 75,000 clones, with 70% to 90% seen only once. The top ten clones comprise around 2.8% of the sample. Specimen: peripheral blood. These receptors were obtained from a man aged 65 to 79 with active or convalescent COVID-19.

The V and J genes are TRBV9 and TRBJ2-3, with 9 positions matching TRBD2. CDR3 length equals 16 residues. After removal of 0 bases from V and 0 bases from J, the junction contained 2 bases not matched to a gene. Per germline, CDR1 SGDLS and CDR2 YYNGEE. The DNA of the CDR3 is TGTGCCAGCAGCGTAGAGGCGGGAGGGAGCACAGATACGCAGTATTTT. Protein sequence: CASSVEAGGSTDTQYF.

The chain combines TRBV18 with TRBJ2-3; 12 nucleotides agree with TRBD2. CDR3 length: 16 residues. The V gene's germline CDR1 is KGHSH and CDR2 LQKENI. The junction had 5 bases not matched to a gene; V was cut back by 3 bases and J by 4 bases. DNA of the CDR3: TGTGCCAGCTCACCCTCGGGACTAGCGGGCCCAGATACGCAGTATTTT. Residues: CASSPSGLAGPDTQYF.

This clone was seen a single time. V usage is TRBV4-1 and J usage is TRBJ2-1, with a tentative D call TRBD2 (6 bases). The CDR3 contains 11 residues. Trimming removed 5 bases at V and 12 bases at J, with 11 bases between. Germline-derived CDR1 and CDR2 are MGHRA and YSYEKL. CDR3 sequence (DNA): TGCGCCAGCAGCGTCCGGGACTCGCAGTTCTTC. It is translated as CASSVRDSQFF.

The V gene is TRBV12-3 or TRBV12-4, the J gene TRBJ2-7; 8 bases are a match to TRBD2. V shed 3 bases and J 9 bases; nucleotides not matched to a gene: 7. CDR3 length: 13 residues. DNA of the CDR3: TGTGCCAGCAGTTTCACGGGGGGGACAAGGCAGTACTTC. Protein: CASSFTGGTRQYF.

The table lists this clone with a few counts. The rearrangement uses TRBV7-8 and TRBJ1-1; the D gene is possibly TRBD1 (6 bases). Looked up from germline, CDR1 is SGHVS and CDR2 is FQNEAQ. The V end was cut by 5 bases, the J end by 10 bases, with 8 bases between. This CDR3 is 10 amino acids long. CDR3 bases: TGTGCCAGCAGCCGGACAGCAGCTTTCTTT. Its protein is CASSRTAAFF.

In this sample, this clone turned up once. Its ends do not fully match the called genes, so a read error is possible. The CDR3 bases are TGTGCCAGCAGTTCTGGGGACAGGAACCCTGAAGCTTTCTTT. Translated, it gives CASSSGDRNPEAFF. V is TRBV28 and J is TRBJ1-1; 8 bases line up with TRBD1. This CDR3 is 14 amino acids long. Germline V gene sequence: CDR1 MDHEN, CDR2 SYDVKM.

This rearrangement joins TRBV21-1 to TRBJ2-7; the D segment call TRBD1 is taken from the table without a DNA check. TRBV21-1 is flagged as a pseudogene. This CDR3 region has 15 residues. In DNA, the CDR3 is TGTGCCAGCACCCACCACCGGGACAGGCTCTACGAGCAGTACTTC. As protein: CASTHHRDRLYEQYF.

The rearrangement joins TRBV5-6 to TRBJ2-7; the match to TRBD2 covers 12 bases. Trimming took 3 bases from V and 3 from J; bases not matched to a gene: 1. Germline V lookup: CDR1 SGHDT, CDR2 YYEEEE. The CDR3 spans 14 residues. The CDR3 nucleotides are TGTGCCAGCAGCTCTAGCGGGGGGGGCTACGAGCAGTACTTC. Protein: CASSSSGGGYEQYF.

The rearrangement uses TRBV29-1 and TRBJ1-1, with TRBD1 identical over 9 bases. J gave up 4 bases and V 6 bases, and 6 bases lay outside the gene matches. Germline assignment: CDR1 SQVTM and CDR2 ANQGSEA. The CDR3 is 13 amino acids. This chain's CDR3 is CSVLDRGGTEAFF. The CDR3 DNA reads TGCAGCGTGTTAGACAGGGGGGGCACTGAAGCTTTCTTT.

This chain joins TRBV27 and TRBJ1-1; no firm D call. Germline V lookup: CDR1 MNHEY, CDR2 SMNVEV (reference sequence). The CDR3 runs 17 residues. V was cut by 5 bases and J by 2 bases, with 21 bases left in between. CDR3 sequence: CASSPLPVAQDNTEAFF. In nucleotides, the CDR3 is TGTGCCAGCAGTCCCCTTCCCGTAGCGCAGGATAACACTGAAGCTTTCTTT.

J is TRBJ1-1 and V is TRBV29-1, with D possibly matching TRBD1 (5 bases). The CDR3 contains 13 residues. V lost 7 bases, J lost 1 base, and 13 bases lay in between. Germline-derived CDR1 and CDR2 are SQVTM and ANQGSEA. The CDR3 loop reads CSGQGVTNTEAFF. The CDR3 DNA reads as TGCAGCGGTCAAGGGGTTACGAACACTGAAGCTTTCTTT.

This chain links TRBV5-1 with TRBJ2-3; D gene unclear. Per germline, CDR1 SGHRS and CDR2 YFSETQ. The CDR3 length is 15 residues. V was cut by 0 bases and J by 3 bases, with 11 bases left in between. This CDR3 reads CASSLVIGRTDTQYF. In DNA form, the CDR3 reads TGCGCCAGCAGCTTGGTGATTGGCAGAACAGATACGCAGTATTTT. Based on the CDR3 plus reference TRBV5-1 and TRBJ2-3, the full variable domain is KAGVTQTPRYLIKTRGQQVTLSCSPISGHRSVSWYQQTPGQGLQFLFEYFSETQRNKGNFPGRFSGRQFSNSRSEMNVSTLELGDSALYLCASSLVIGRTDTQYFGPGTRLTVL.

This clone was seen a few times. The CDR3 spells CASSQVRTGGAYGYTF. The CDR3 region has the DNA TGCGCCAGCAGCCAGGTCAGGACAGGGGGCGCCTATGGCTACACCTTC. The chain carries TRBV4-1 and TRBJ1-2, with 11 positions matching TRBD1. CDR1 is MGHRA, CDR2 YSYEKL, per germline. The CDR3 is made up of 16 amino acids. V was clipped by 3 bases and J by 4 bases; unmatched bases: 7.

This clone has a single count. The CDR3, as DNA: TGTGCCAGCTCATACCATGCGGCGGAGAACACTGAAGCTTTCTTT. Its protein is CASSYHAAENTEAFF. This chain uses TRBV18 with TRBJ1-1; the D is unclear. The CDR3 loop spans 15 amino acids. Germline-derived CDR1 and CDR2 are KGHSH and LQKENI. V gave up 5 bases and J gave up 1 base, with 14 bases separating them. Full variable domain (rest looked up from reference TRBV18 and TRBJ1-1): NAGVMQNPRHLVRRRGQEARLRCSPMKGHSHVYWYRQLPEEGLKFMVYLQKENIIDESGMPKERFSAEFPKEGPSILRIQQVVRGDSAAYFCASSYHAAENTEAFFGQGTRLTVV.

This rearrangement joins TRBV20-1 to TRBJ1-1; no definite D call. V gave up 0 bases and J gave up 5 bases, with 4 bases separating them. Germline assignment: CDR1 DFQATT and CDR2 SNEGSKA (reference sequence). The CDR3 is 11 residues long. Here the CDR3 reads CSARDQTEAFF. The CDR3 DNA reads as TGCAGTGCTAGAGACCAAACTGAAGCTTTCTTT.

This clone was seen a few times. This chain joins TRBV7-9 and TRBJ2-7; TRBD1 matches at 7 bases. CDR3 length: 13 residues. The V gene's germline CDR1 is SEHNR and CDR2 FQNEAQ (reference sequence). Trimming took 4 bases from V and 3 from J; bases not matched to a gene: 3. CDR3 nucleotides: TGTGCCAGCAGCTCGAGGACAGGCTACGAGCAGTACTTC. It yields the protein CASSSRTGYEQYF.

This chain uses TRBV19 with TRBJ2-3; the D gene is possibly TRBD2 (6 bases). V was pared by 6 bases and J by 3 bases, with 10 bases between. The CDR3 spans 13 residues. The germline V gene encodes CDR1 LNHDA and CDR2 SQIVND (reference sequence). The CDR3 spells CASSGSRTDTQYF. CDR3 nucleotides: TGTGCCAGTAGCGGGAGTAGAACAGATACGCAGTATTTT.

The rearrangement joins TRBV5-1 to TRBJ2-5; TRBD1 matches 11 bases. J was trimmed by 5 bases and V by 3 bases; bases with no gene match: 9. This CDR3 region has 16 residues. Germline CDR1 reads SGHRS; CDR2 reads YFSETQ. CDR3 protein: CASSYGQGAVRETQYF. The CDR3 bases are TGCGCCAGCAGCTACGGACAGGGGGCAGTAAGGGAGACCCAGTACTTC.

The CDR3: CSIRTGDSGYTF. The DNA for the CDR3 is TGCAGCATTAGGACAGGGGACTCTGGCTACACCTTC. This chain links TRBV29-1 with TRBJ1-2; 9 bases agree with TRBD1. This CDR3 comprises 12 residues. The trim removed 8 bases at V and 7 bases at J, leaving 8 bases unmatched. Looked up from germline, CDR1 is SQVTM and CDR2 is ANQGSEA.

Concerning this clone: This same CDR3 is encoded by further DNA sequences in the sample. This sequence joins TRBV9 and TRBJ1-2; TRBD1 matches 7 bases. Germline values: CDR1 SGDLS, CDR2 YYNGEE. The ends lost 0 bases at V and 5 bases at J; junction bases unmatched: 7. The length of the CDR3 is 15 residues. Written as DNA, the CDR3 is TGTGCCAGCAGCGTAGCGGTAGGGGGCGGGTATGGCTACACCTTC. Encoded protein: CASSVAVGGGYGYTF.

V is TRBV5-1 and J is TRBJ1-1; D uncertain. V was clipped by 4 bases and J by 0 bases, with 7 bases between them. CDR1 and CDR2 (germline): SGHRS, YFSETQ. This CDR3 contains 13 residues. The CDR3 reads CASSPGVNTEAFF. CDR3 coding DNA: TGCGCCAGCAGCCCCGGGGTGAACACTGAAGCTTTCTTT.

The gene calls are TRBV14 and TRBJ2-6; D remains ambiguous. Germline lookup yields CDR1 SGHDN and CDR2 FVKESK. V gave up 5 bases and J gave up 2 bases, with 10 bases separating them. The CDR3 runs 15 residues. The CDR3 is CASSVGAAGANVLTF. The CDR3 DNA reads as TGTGCCAGCAGCGTAGGAGCAGCTGGGGCCAACGTCCTGACTTTC.

The gene calls are TRBV7-9 and TRBJ1-2; 8 bases align to TRBD1. Germline CDR1 SEHNR, CDR2 FQNEAQ (reference sequence). V was clipped by 5 bases and J by 4 bases; unmatched bases: 18. The CDR3 consists of 18 residues. CDR3 residues: CASSAPGPGTGVIYGYTF. The CDR3 DNA is TGTGCCAGCAGCGCCCCGGGCCCTGGGACAGGCGTGATCTATGGCTACACCTTC.

This rearrangement joins TRBV28 to TRBJ2-1; tentative D call: TRBD1 (6 bases). CDR1 is MDHEN, CDR2 SYDVKM, per germline. Trimming shortened V by 2 bases and J by 3 bases, and 14 bases separated the two germline ends. The CDR3 consists of 16 residues. CDR3 nucleotides: TGTGCCAGCAGTTTAAGGGCCGGGACACTCTACAATGAGCAGTTCTTC. The encoded protein is CASSLRAGTLYNEQFF.